The 29 T cell receptor beta chains below were found in one sample sequenced in a study of T cell repertoires in cytomegalovirus infection (dated by TCRdb to between 2018 and 2021). The sequencer was an Illumina HiSeq 1500. TCRdb itself trimmed the public reads at Q25 with fastp, ran MiXCR and retained productive beta chains. Each CDR3 protein gets just one entry, which takes the most common genes and DNA from the rows behind it. The sample table holds more than 200,000 distinct CDR3 sequences, of which around 8.7% were seen once. Of the sample, about 15% is held by the ten largest clones. Source material: PBMCs. These receptors originate from a human donor in good health (CMV status not recorded). Some clones in this sample may be carry-over from other donors' samples.

At least ten counts were recorded for this clonotype. This sequence joins TRBV4-1 and TRBJ1-5; a possible D gene is TRBD1 (6 bases). The V gene lost 3 bases and the J gene lost 6 bases, with 15 bases spanning the gap. Germline CDR1 is MGHRA and CDR2 is YSYEKL. CDR3 length: 15 residues. The CDR3 nucleotides read TGCGCCAGCAGCCAGGCCGGGACAAGGCCTCAGCCCCAGCATTTT. This gives the protein CASSQAGTRPQPQHF.

Many counts were recorded for this clonotype. The chain couples TRBV7-2 to TRBJ1-1, with D uncertain. The CDR3 sequence is 15 residues long. The germline V gene has CDR1 SGHTA and CDR2 FQGNSA. Trimming removed 5 bases at V and 0 bases at J, with 13 bases between. The CDR3 here is CASSPRRGMNTEAFF. The DNA for the CDR3 is TGTGCCAGCAGCCCCCGGCGGGGTATGAACACTGAAGCTTTCTTT.

This clonotype occurred many times. This sequence joins TRBV7-2 and TRBJ1-1, with TRBD1 matching 8 bases. Germline V gene lookup returns CDR1 SGHTA and CDR2 FQGNSA. This CDR3 has 13 amino acids. Germline trimming cut 5 bases from V and 5 bases from J; bases unmatched to any gene: 4. This CDR3 is CASSGYRGTEAFF. CDR3 sequence (DNA): TGTGCCAGCAGCGGTTACAGGGGGACTGAAGCTTTCTTT.

On this clonotype: A clone one base away is much larger, so this may be a read error. The gene calls are TRBV7-2 and TRBJ1-2, with D tentatively TRBD1 (5 bases). This CDR3 spans 12 amino acids. In germline, CDR1 is SGHTA, CDR2 FQGNSA. Here the CDR3 DNA reads TGTGCCAGCAGCTTAGCCGGAAGGGGCTGCACCTTC. It specifies CASSLAGRGCTF. Using reference TRBV7-2 and TRBJ1-2 for the parts outside the CDR3, the full variable domain is GAGVSQSPSNKVTEKGKDVELRCDPISGHTALYWYRQSLGQGLEFLIYFQGNSAPDKSGLPSDRFSAERTGGSVSTLTIQRTQQEDSAVYLCASSLAGRGCTFGSGTRLTVV.

This clonotype was counted at least ten times. The genes are TRBV7-9 and TRBJ1-1; D gene ambiguous. V was pared by 5 bases and J by 3 bases, with 13 bases between. The CDR3 has 14 residues. The germline CDR1 and CDR2 sequences are SEHNR and FQNEAQ (reference sequence). The chain's CDR3 is CASSPPRRDTEAFF. The CDR3 DNA is TGTGCCAGCAGCCCGCCACGACGGGACACTGAAGCTTTCTTT.

This clonotype came up many times. This sequence joins TRBV28 and TRBJ1-1; D unresolved. The CDR3 runs 12 residues. Deletions cut 8 bases from V and 10 bases from J, with 17 bases between. Germline V gives CDR1 MDHEN, CDR2 SYDVKM. The CDR3 DNA reads TGTGCCAGCTCCGGCCAGCCCCACGCAGCTTTCTTT. It translates to CASSGQPHAAFF.

The chain joins TRBV6-6 to TRBJ1-1, with a weak D call TRBD1 (5 bases). This CDR3 contains 14 residues. Trimming pared 2 bases from V and 0 bases from J, leaving 7 bases between. CDR1 is MNHNY, CDR2 SVGAGI, per germline (reference sequence). In DNA, the CDR3 is TGTGCCAGCAGTTACGGGGCGATGAACACTGAAGCTTTCTTT. It encodes CASSYGAMNTEAFF.

The chain is built from TRBV5-1 and TRBJ1-5; the D gene is possibly TRBD1 (5 bases). This CDR3 contains 14 residues. The V gene lost 0 bases and the J gene lost 7 bases, with 11 bases spanning the gap. CDR1 is SGHRS, CDR2 YFSETQ, per germline. The CDR3 sequence is CASSLDGARQPQHF. CDR3 DNA: TGCGCCAGCAGCTTGGATGGGGCGCGGCAGCCCCAGCATTTT. Full variable domain (remainder filled in from reference TRBV5-1 and TRBJ1-5): KAGVTQTPRYLIKTRGQQVTLSCSPISGHRSVSWYQQTPGQGLQFLFEYFSETQRNKGNFPGRFSGRQFSNSRSEMNVSTLELGDSALYLCASSLDGARQPQHFGDGTRLSIL.

This clonotype was counted only a few times. The chain is built from TRBV5-5 and TRBJ2-7; D is uncertain. The ends were cut back, 7 bases at V and 4 bases at J, with 9 bases in the middle. The CDR3 length is 11 residues. The germline V gene has CDR1 SGHKS and CDR2 YYEKEE (reference sequence). CDR3 loop: CASQQGYEQYF. DNA of the CDR3: TGTGCCAGCCAACAAGGATACGAGCAGTACTTC.

This clonotype was detected many times. V usage is TRBV7-2 and J usage is TRBJ2-6; D gene ambiguous. V lost 1 base to trimming and J lost 4 bases, with 14 bases between them. Per germline, CDR1 SGHTA and CDR2 FQGNSA. The CDR3 covers 17 residues. The CDR3 DNA reads as TGTGCCAGCAGCTTAGTTGTCGTGAGAGGCGGGGCCAACGTCCTGACTTTC. Its translation is CASSLVVVRGGANVLTF.

This clonotype was detected only a few times. The J gene is TRBJ2-6, the V gene TRBV20-1; 10 bases fit TRBD1. The germline V gene has CDR1 DFQATT and CDR2 SNEGSKA (reference sequence). The CDR3 has 16 amino acids. V shed 6 bases, J shed 1 base, and the junction held 6 bases outside the gene matches. The CDR3, as DNA: TGCAGTGCGATTCCGGGACAGGGGTCTGGGGCCAACGTCCTGACTTTC. It encodes CSAIPGQGSGANVLTF.

This clonotype was counted ten times or more. This chain connects TRBV15 to TRBJ2-4; perhaps TRBD1 as D (6 bases). Germline V gene sequence: CDR1 LNHNV, CDR2 YYDKDF (reference sequence). This CDR3 has 15 amino acids. Trimming cost V 3 bases and J 2 bases, with 11 bases left between them. The CDR3 protein is CATSSDRQTKNIQYF. The CDR3 DNA follows: TGTGCCACCAGCAGCGACAGGCAAACCAAAAACATTCAGTACTTC.

In this sample, this clonotype turned up many times. This sequence joins TRBV20-1 and TRBJ2-7; the D is unclear. Trimming removed 8 bases at V and 2 bases at J, with 13 bases between. Germline values: CDR1 DFQATT, CDR2 SNEGSKA (reference sequence). CDR3 length: 12 amino acids. Here the CDR3 DNA reads TGCAGTTCCCAAGGCGGAGCCTACGAGCAGTACTTC. It codes for CSSQGGAYEQYF.

Ten or more counts support this clonotype. The gene calls are TRBV28 and TRBJ1-5; 8 bases map to TRBD1. This CDR3 contains 16 residues. V lost 5 bases and J lost 7; bases outside the gene matches: 13. Germline lookup yields CDR1 MDHEN and CDR2 SYDVKM. Here the CDR3 DNA reads TGTGCCAGCAGTCATCGACAGGGGTCCCTCGGACAGCCCCAGCATTTT. Protein sequence: CASSHRQGSLGQPQHF.

This clonotype was detected a few times. The chain has TRBV20-1 and TRBJ2-3; D call uncertain. Trimming left V 2 bases short and J 3 bases short, with 9 bases between. Germline CDR1 DFQATT, CDR2 SNEGSKA (reference sequence). This CDR3 contains 13 residues. This chain's CDR3 is CSARLTGTDTQYF. Here the CDR3 DNA reads TGCAGTGCTAGATTGACTGGGACAGATACGCAGTATTTT.

This clonotype appeared many times. The J gene is TRBJ2-5, the V gene TRBV7-6, with 12 bases that match TRBD2. The trim removed 2 bases at V and 3 bases at J, leaving 1 base unmatched. Germline assignment: CDR1 SGHVS and CDR2 FNYEAQ. The CDR3 sequence is 15 residues long. CDR3 nucleotide sequence: TGTGCCAGCAGCTTACTAGCGGGGGGGAAAGAGACCCAGTACTTC. Residues: CASSLLAGGKETQYF.

The chain employs TRBV11-2 and TRBJ1-1, with D unresolved. Germline CDR1 and CDR2: SGHAT and FQNNGV. The V and J ends lost 2 bases and 0 bases respectively, with 7 bases between them. This CDR3 has 14 amino acids. This CDR3 is CASSLKGLNTEAFF. CDR3 nucleotide sequence: TGTGCCAGCAGCTTAAAGGGCTTGAACACTGAAGCTTTCTTT.

This clonotype was counted many times. The rearrangement links TRBV6-2 or TRBV6-3 to TRBJ1-6; 7 bases agree with TRBD1. V gave up 5 bases and J gave up 10 bases; unmatched junction bases: 8. This CDR3 has 14 residues. Germline lookup yields CDR1 MNHEY and CDR2 SVGEGT. The CDR3 loop reads CASSATGVESPLHF. The CDR3, as DNA: TGTGCCAGCAGTGCTACAGGGGTGGAGTCACCCCTCCACTTT.

This clonotype showed up many times. The germline gene is not matched at one end of the junction; a read error may be the cause. The chain has TRBV20-1 and TRBJ2-5; weak D call: TRBD2 (7 bases). From germline, CDR1 is DFQATT and CDR2 SNEGSKA (reference sequence). The length of the CDR3 is 14 residues. CDR3: CSARGGGPQETQYF. CDR3 DNA: TGCAGTGCCAGAGGGGGGGGACCTCAAGAGACCCAGTACTTC.

This clonotype was seen repeatedly, ten times or more. V and J are TRBV7-2 and TRBJ2-7; unclear D gene. Trimming shortened V by 6 bases and J by 3 bases, and 18 bases separated the two germline ends. The V gene's germline CDR1 is SGHTA and CDR2 FQGNSA. The CDR3 is 15 residues long. CDR3 protein: CASSPIRDTHYEQYF. For the CDR3, the DNA is TGTGCCAGCAGTCCAATCCGAGACACGCACTACGAGCAGTACTTC.

The chain has TRBV5-1 and TRBJ2-1; D remains ambiguous. The CDR3 sequence is 13 residues long. Trimming took 5 bases from V and 5 from J, leaving 11 bases between them. Germline values: CDR1 SGHRS, CDR2 YFSETQ. CDR3 DNA: TGCGCCAGCAGTCGAAGGGTCGACAATGAGCAGTTCTTC. Translation: CASSRRVDNEQFF.

This clonotype showed up many times. The chain has TRBV7-9 and TRBJ1-2; 8 bases agree with TRBD1. The CDR3 totals 14 residues. Germline trimming cut 5 bases from V and 3 bases from J; bases unmatched to any gene: 5. CDR1 is SEHNR, CDR2 FQNEAQ, per germline (reference sequence). The CDR3 loop reads CASSRTGTDYGYTF. DNA for the CDR3: TGTGCCAGCAGCCGGACAGGGACCGACTATGGCTACACCTTC.

This clonotype has a count of ten or more. This sequence joins TRBV7-2 and TRBJ1-2, with 7 nucleotides matching TRBD1. V lost 5 bases to trimming and J lost 3 bases; unmatched junction nucleotides: 3. Germline V gene data show CDR1 as SGHTA and CDR2 as FQGNSA. The CDR3 runs to 13 residues. CDR3 protein: CASSTGQDYGYTF. Written as DNA, the CDR3 is TGTGCCAGCAGCACAGGACAGGACTATGGCTACACCTTC.

The chain uses TRBV7-6 and TRBJ2-1; D remains unclear. This CDR3 contains 15 residues. The germline gives CDR1 SGHVS, CDR2 FNYEAQ. The V end was cut by 4 bases, the J end by 4 bases, with 14 bases between. CDR3 bases: TGTGCCAGCAGCTATGAGGCTGCCGATTACAATGAGCAGTTCTTC. This gives the protein CASSYEAADYNEQFF.

This clonotype was recorded many times. The rearrangement uses TRBV7-2 and TRBJ1-2, with 9 positions matching TRBD1. The CDR3 consists of 16 residues. The junction had 15 bases not matched to a gene; V was cut back by 5 bases and J by 8 bases. Germline V gene data show CDR1 as SGHTA and CDR2 as FQGNSA. The CDR3 sequence: CASSGPRRDRVNGYTF. The CDR3, as DNA: TGTGCCAGCAGCGGCCCCCGCCGGGACAGGGTAAACGGCTACACCTTC.

The chain couples TRBV7-6 to TRBJ2-1; perhaps TRBD1 as D (5 bases). Trimming removed 4 bases from V and 5 bases from J, with 12 bases in between. Germline V gene lookup returns CDR1 SGHVS and CDR2 FNYEAQ. CDR3 length: 14 residues. CDR3 nucleotide sequence: TGTGCCAGCAGCTCCGCAGGGCCTAACAATGAGCAGTTCTTC. Its protein product is CASSSAGPNNEQFF.

The rearrangement links TRBV20-1 to TRBJ1-1; D might be TRBD1 (6 bases). The CDR3 length is 13 residues. The germline V gene has CDR1 DFQATT and CDR2 SNEGSKA (reference sequence). Trimming left V 5 bases short and J 5 bases short, with 15 bases between. The CDR3 DNA follows: TGCAGTGCTTCCCGGAAGGGGGGAACTGAAGCTTTCTTT. Amino acids: CSASRKGGTEAFF.

There are many counts of this clonotype. This rearrangement joins TRBV7-8 to TRBJ2-3, with TRBD1 matching 9 bases. Per the germline V gene, CDR1 is SGHVS and CDR2 is FQNEAQ. J lost 6 bases, V lost 6 bases, and 22 bases had no gene match. This CDR3 contains 19 residues. The CDR3 sequence is CASRPKGTGLRRVSDTQYF. The CDR3 DNA sequence: TGTGCCAGCAGACCAAAGGGGACAGGGTTAAGACGCGTCAGTGATACGCAGTATTTT.

Points on this clonotype: Given a much more abundant clone one base away, this may be a read error. The chain joins TRBV7-9 to TRBJ1-1; D gene ambiguous. The germline gives CDR1 SEHNR, CDR2 FQNEAQ (reference sequence). CDR3 length equals 14 residues. CDR3 region: CANSPGNMNTEAFF. CDR3 coding DNA: TGTGCCAACAGCCCGGGGAACATGAACACTGAAGCTTTCTTT.